This T cell receptor beta chain was profiled in a study of blood T cell repertoires in COVID-19 (dated by TCRdb to about 2020). For the study in its entirety: Samples from collaborators originated in the United States, Italy and Spain and spanned both the acute and convalescent phases of COVID-19. The prospective study material was composed of cDNA or gDNA derived from T cells, B-cell-depleted T cells, or PBMCs. Subjects who had been exposed to COVID-19, were actively infected with it, or had recovered from it provided the deeply sampled blood TCRbeta repertoires that made up the dataset. A freely available public database, intended as a resource for researchers studying the immune response to SARS-CoV-2, is where the repertoires were released. Samples came from the ongoing ImmuneRACE study (first 160 participants) plus 1,254 subjects from 6 global collaborators. The sample metadata nearly always contained a de-identified subject ID, COVID-19 status, age in years and sex. Where available, HLA class I and class II types were obtained from metadata supplied by the sample provider rather than from assay-based typing.

As regards this clone: Its antigen is still unknown. One base away there is no much larger clone; base qualities are not given.

The collaborating institutions used their own protocols to collect whole blood in K2EDTA tubes. For TCRbeta analysis, collaborators shipped samples as frozen whole blood, isolated PBMCs, or DNA extracted from either of those sample types. General findings and caveats noted by the study authors: Clinical and demographic metadata were provided uncurated, with the amount varying by source and participant.

TCRbeta CDR3 regions were amplified from genomic DNA using the immunoSEQ Assay, a bias-controlled multiplex PCR. The paper's processing steps were these. The number of nucleated cells in each sample was estimated from the amplification of reference gene primers within the assay. Sequence reads were collapsed and filtered to measure the absolute abundance of every unique TCRbeta CDR3 rearrangement. For each sample, productive Simpson clonality was calculated by taking the square root of Simpson's diversity index across productive rearrangements. The clones in this table, taken by TCRdb from immuneACCESS, are in-frame only. Not every clone is retained; where verified, under half of the shortfall comes from an unresolved V gene, and the cause of the rest is unknown. V, J and clone size were drawn from that table, and D and trimming were deduced from the DNA. This sample comprises more than 70,000 clones, about 90% of them detected only once. The ten largest clones add up to under 5% of the sample.

Including the terminal cysteine and phenylalanine, the CDR3 comprises 14 residues. This entry keeps only the CDR3 DNA: 42 bases, framed from base 1. V is reduced by 6 bases and J by 0 bases, leaving a spacing of 12 bases between them. CDR1 and CDR2 (SQVTM, ANQGSEA) derive from the germline V gene. Sequenced: peripheral blood. The rearrangement joined TRBV29-1 to TRBJ2-1; the D gene cannot be named for sure. This TCR was sampled from a woman aged 45-65 years in a cohort sampled during active COVID-19. The nucleotide sequence reads TGCAGCGTGTCGGAACTAAGCTCCTACAATGAGCAGTTCTTC. Translated, it reads CSVSELSSYNEQFF.